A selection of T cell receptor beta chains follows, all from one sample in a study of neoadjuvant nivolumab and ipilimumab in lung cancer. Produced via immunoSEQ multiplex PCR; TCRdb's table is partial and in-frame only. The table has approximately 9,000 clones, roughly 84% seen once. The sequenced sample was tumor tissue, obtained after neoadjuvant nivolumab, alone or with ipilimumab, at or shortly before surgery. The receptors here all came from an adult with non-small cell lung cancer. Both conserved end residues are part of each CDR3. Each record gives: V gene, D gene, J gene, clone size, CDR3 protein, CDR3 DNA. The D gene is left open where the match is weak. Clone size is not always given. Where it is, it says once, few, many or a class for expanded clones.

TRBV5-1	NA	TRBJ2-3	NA	CASRPTPRTDTQYF	TGCGCCAGCAGGCCGACCCCCCGTACAGATACGCAGTATTTT
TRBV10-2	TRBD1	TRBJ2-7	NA	CASSESPSGTGGHPRYF	TGCGCCAGCAGTGAGTCCCCCTCCGGGACAGGGGGGCACCCGCGGTACTTC
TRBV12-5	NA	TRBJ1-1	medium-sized	CASGLLGAEAFF	TGTGCTAGTGGTTTGCTGGGGGCTGAAGCTTTCTTT
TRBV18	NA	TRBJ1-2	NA	CASSLATAPRNGYTF	TGTGCCAGCTCACTAGCGACAGCGCCCCGGAATGGCTACACCTTC
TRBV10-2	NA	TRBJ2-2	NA	CATHRLEGDTGELFF	TGCGCCACGCACCGTCTTGAGGGGGACACCGGGGAGCTGTTTTTT
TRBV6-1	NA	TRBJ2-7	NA	CASRPGAMYEQYF	TGTGCCAGCAGGCCGGGGGCGATGTACGAGCAGTACTTC
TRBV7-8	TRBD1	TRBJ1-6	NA	CASSLGTGVRSYNSPLHF	TGTGCCAGCAGCTTAGGGACAGGGGTTCGGTCCTATAATTCACCCCTCCACTTT
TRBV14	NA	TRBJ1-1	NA	CASSLPWTVAEAFF	TGTGCCAGCAGCCTACCCTGGACAGTGGCTGAAGCTTTCTTT
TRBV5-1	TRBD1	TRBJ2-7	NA	CASSGTEEYEQYF	TGCGCCAGCAGCGGGACAGAGGAGTACGAGCAGTACTTC
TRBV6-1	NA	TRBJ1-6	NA	CASTSAYNSPLHF	TGTGCCAGCACCTCGGCCTATAATTCACCCCTCCACTTT
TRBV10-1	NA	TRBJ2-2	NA	CASSDLQQAGELFF	TGCGCCAGCAGTGACCTCCAACAGGCCGGGGAGCTGTTTTTT
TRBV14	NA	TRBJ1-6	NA	CASSQDGPLHF	TGTGCCAGCAGCCAAGATGGTCCCCTCCACTTT
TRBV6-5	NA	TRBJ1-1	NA	CASRRRRRLEAFF	TGTGCCAGCAGACGGCGACGGAGACTTGAAGCTTTCTTT
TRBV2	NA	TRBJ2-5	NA	CASSLDRETQYF	TGTGCCAGCAGTCTTGACAGGGAGACCCAGTACTTC
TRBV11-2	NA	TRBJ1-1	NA	CASTHPWGDTEAFF	TGTGCCAGCACCCACCCCTGGGGGGACACTGAAGCTTTCTTT
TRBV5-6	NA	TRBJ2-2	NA	CASSPPLGEKNTGELFF	TGTGCCAGCAGCCCCCCTTTAGGAGAGAAGAACACCGGGGAGCTGTTTTTT
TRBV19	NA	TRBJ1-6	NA	CASKASSYNSPLHF	TGTGCCAGTAAAGCAAGCTCCTATAATTCACCCCTCCACTTT
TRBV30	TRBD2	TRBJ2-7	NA	CASAGLAGASSYEQYF	TGTGCCTCCGCGGGACTAGCGGGAGCGAGCTCCTACGAGCAGTACTTC
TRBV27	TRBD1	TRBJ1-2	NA	CASSRDSLYGYTF	TGTGCCAGTAGCCGGGACAGCCTTTATGGCTACACCTTC
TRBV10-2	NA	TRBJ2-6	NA	CASLNPGANVLTF	TGCGCCAGCCTTAACCCTGGGGCCAACGTCCTGACTTTC
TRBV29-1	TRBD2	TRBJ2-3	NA	CSVGRTSGGYADTQYF	TGCAGCGTGGGTAGGACTAGCGGGGGTTATGCAGATACGCAGTATTTT
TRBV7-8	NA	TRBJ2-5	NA	CASSLNNQETQYF	TGTGCCAGCAGCTTAAACAACCAAGAGACCCAGTACTTC
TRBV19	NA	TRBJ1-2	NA	CASSDTFEGYTF	TGTGCCAGTAGTGACACGTTTGAGGGCTACACCTTC
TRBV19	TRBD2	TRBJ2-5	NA	CASSIFMASGTETQYF	TGTGCCAGTAGTATTTTCATGGCTAGCGGGACAGAGACCCAGTACTTC
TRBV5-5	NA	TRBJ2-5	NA	CASSPSWGAPRETQYF	TGTGCCAGCAGCCCCTCCTGGGGGGCGCCCCGGGAGACCCAGTACTTC
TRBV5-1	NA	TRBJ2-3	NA	CASSFDTKGRTDTQYF	TGCGCCAGCAGCTTCGACACTAAGGGACGCACAGATACGCAGTATTTT
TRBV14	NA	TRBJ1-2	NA	CASSQPLAYGYTF	TGTGCCAGCAGCCAACCCCTGGCCTATGGCTACACCTTC
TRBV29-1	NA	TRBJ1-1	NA	CSVARELVTEAFF	TGCAGCGTTGCCAGAGAGTTGGTCACTGAAGCTTTCTTT
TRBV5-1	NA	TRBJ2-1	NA	CASRAGSNEQFF	TGCGCCAGCAGGGCAGGCTCCAATGAGCAGTTCTTC
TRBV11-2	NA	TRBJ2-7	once	CASSLDQESPYEQYF	TGTGCCAGCAGCTTAGATCAAGAGTCCCCCTACGAGCAGTACTTC
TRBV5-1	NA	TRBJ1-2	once	CASSLDLPEGDGYTF	TGCGCCAGCAGCTTGGACCTACCGGAGGGGGATGGCTACACCTTC